This TCR beta chain was sequenced for a study of shared clonotypes between healthy human individuals. Notes on the study in general: Naive subsets tended to show greater estimated richness than memory subsets.

Regarding this clone: The target antigen is unknown.

The CDR3 extends over 15 amino acids. V gave up 0 bases and J gave up 6 bases, with 12 bases separating them. CDR1 is LGHNA and CDR2 is YNFKEQ in the germline V gene. The table came from immunoSEQ multiplex PCR; TCRdb's copy has only in-frame clones and leaves some out. The sample lists around 2.5 million clones, 93% occurring once. The clonotype originates from a man aged 18 to 30 in good health. Some clones in this sample may be carry-over from other donors' samples. The chain carries TRBV4-2 and TRBJ1-3; D remains ambiguous. Sequencing was performed on naive CD4+ T cells from PBMCs. The subset denotes: CD45RA+ positively selected. CDR3 residues: CASSQDFRGVNTIYF. In DNA, the CDR3 is TGTGCCAGCAGCCAAGATTTTCGGGGAGTAAACACCATATATTTT.